The rows below give T cell receptor beta chains drawn from one sample of a study of T cells after yellow fever vaccination. TCRdb re-called the 5' RACE reads with MiXCR, one entry per CDR3 protein. The table has about 53,000 distinct CDR3 sequences, approximately 5.5% seen once. Sequenced material: PBMCs, either bulk or a sorted T-cell subset (CD4+, CD8+, memory, or dextramer-sorted; not recorded which), taken on the day of the yellow fever booster vaccination. Receptors originate from a young man who received the YFV17D yellow fever vaccine. CDR3s include the opening cysteine and the closing phenylalanine or tryptophan. The order of the fields is D gene, J gene, V gene, clone size, CDR3 protein, CDR3 DNA. D genes are given only for firm matches. Clone size is not always given. Where it is, it says once, few, many or a class for expanded clones.

TRBD1,TRBJ2-3,TRBV12-3/TRBV12-4,many,CASMKGTGGTDTQYF,TGTGCCAGCATGAAGGGGACAGGGGGGACAGATACGCAGTATTTT
TRBD2,TRBJ2-5,TRBV7-3,few,CASSLRSGAGANQETQYF,TGTGCCAGCAGCTTAAGATCCGGAGCGGGGGCGAATCAAGAGACCCAGTACTTC
TRBD2,TRBJ2-3,TRBV4-3,.,CAGGAGGPGLGTQYF,TGCGCCGGAGGAGCGGGGGGGCCCGGCCTAGGTACGCAGTATTTT
.,TRBJ2-2,TRBV9,few,CASSVGWQSTGELFF,TGTGCCAGCAGCGTAGGATGGCAGTCGACCGGGGAGCTGTTTTTT
TRBD2,TRBJ2-1,TRBV4-3,few,CASSQDRTGGNNEQFF,TGCGCCAGCAGCCAAGATCGAACGGGGGGGAACAATGAGCAGTTCTTC
.,TRBJ2-2,TRBV7-9,few,CASSSRTANTGELFF,TGTGCCAGCAGCTCGCGGACTGCGAACACCGGGGAGCTGTTTTTT
TRBD1,TRBJ1-3,TRBV7-6,few,CASSLASTGIRNTIYF,TGTGCCAGCAGCTTAGCCTCGACAGGGATCAGAAACACCATATATTTT
TRBD1,TRBJ1-6,TRBV12-3/TRBV12-4,.,CASNHRGWSPLHF,TGTGCCAGCAACCACAGGGGTTGGTCACCCCTCCACTTT
TRBD2,TRBJ2-3,TRBV20-1,many,CSARLAGEGDTQYF,TGCAGTGCTAGGCTAGCGGGGGAGGGAGATACGCAGTATTTT
TRBD1,TRBJ2-5,TRBV12-3/TRBV12-4,few,CASSPYRGRVSGETQYF,TGTGCCAGCAGTCCTTACAGGGGGCGAGTCTCCGGAGAGACCCAGTACTTC
.,TRBJ2-7,TRBV6-2/TRBV6-3,.,CASSYMQGRYISYEQYF,TGTGCCAGCAGTTACATGCAAGGACGCTACATCTCCTACGAGCAGTACTTC
.,TRBJ1-1,TRBV7-9,few,CASSSSMNTEAFF,TGTGCCAGCAGCTCCAGTATGAACACTGAAGCTTTCTTT
.,TRBJ2-3,TRBV20-1,many,CSALQSGAADTQYF,TGCAGTGCCCTACAGTCAGGGGCCGCAGATACGCAGTATTTT
.,TRBJ2-1,TRBV7-9,.,CASSWRGNNEQFF,TGTGCCAGCAGCTGGAGGGGTAACAATGAGCAGTTCTTC
.,TRBJ2-7,TRBV29-1,few,CSVQSTVSYEQYF,TGCAGCGTCCAGTCTACGGTTTCCTACGAGCAGTACTTC
.,TRBJ2-3,TRBV5-1,.,CASSLLVLRGTTSTDTQYF,TGCGCCAGCAGCTTGCTGGTCCTTCGGGGGACGACTAGCACAGATACGCAGTATTTT